This T cell receptor beta chain was recovered during a study of neurological immune-mediated disorders. The authors made cDNA by 5'RACE with 10-nucleotide random UMIs. MiXCR, run by TCRdb on the 5' RACE reads, gives a single entry per CDR3 protein. The sample comprises fewer than 30,000 distinct CDR3 sequences, roughly 13% of which are singletons, and 5.5% rests with the top ten. Specified time point: technical triplicate 1. The sorted libraries were prepared using approximately 970,000 CD4+ or CD8+ T cells that had themselves been sorted. Study conclusions and caveats: In HTLV-1-associated myelopathy, TCR clonal expansion was greatest, whereas multiple sclerosis had the least, falling below healthy controls.

A word on this clonotype: The antigen is unknown. A read error may produce the germline difference seen at one junction end.

CDR1 is LGHDT, CDR2 YNNKEL, per germline (reference sequence). CDR3 size: 17 residues. The specimen was CD4+ T cells from blood. The chain combines TRBV3-1 with TRBJ2-2, with no clear D. The clonotype was recovered from a female donor with HTLV-1-associated myelopathy (HAM/TSP). Here the CDR3 reads CSSIQDRVRATTGELFF. CDR3 DNA: TGTTCCAGCATCCAAGATCGGGTACGGGCCACCACCGGGGAGCTGTTTTTT.